A single sample is the source of the 19 T cell receptor beta chains below, sequenced in a study of T-cell memory formation after mild COVID-19. From the 5' RACE reads, TCRdb called clonotypes with MiXCR, one entry per CDR3 protein. Among about 140,000 distinct CDR3 sequences, 13% to 15% were seen once, and the ten largest hold 28%. Sequenced material: PBMCs or a T cell subset sorted from them (not recorded which). These receptors were taken from an adult woman who had mild COVID-19 (a few samples of this study predate the infection). Cell type and time point are not known.

This chain uses TRBV7-9 with TRBJ1-1, with 7 nucleotides matching TRBD1. The CDR3 is 17 residues long. Germline assignment: CDR1 SEHNR and CDR2 FQNEAQ (reference sequence). Trimming took 1 base from V and 0 from J; bases not matched to a gene: 8. CDR3 coding DNA: TGTGCCAGCAGCTTAGTATTAGGGACAGCCATGAACACTGAAGCTTTCTTT. Amino acid sequence: CASSLVLGTAMNTEAFF.

In its sample, this clonotype was seen a few times. The J gene is TRBJ2-2, the V gene TRBV30, with D maybe TRBD2 (6 bases). Trimming stripped 5 bases from V and 3 bases from J, with 7 bases between. This CDR3 is 12 amino acids long. Germline-derived CDR1 and CDR2 are GTSNPN and SVGIG (reference sequence). As DNA, the CDR3 is TGTGCCTGGGGGGAGGACACCGGGGAGCTGTTTTTT. Translated: CAWGEDTGELFF. Filled out from reference TRBV30 and TRBJ2-2, the complete variable domain reads SQTIHQWPATLVQPVGSPLSLECTVEGTSNPNLYWYRQAAGRGLQLLFYSVGIGQISSEVPQNLSASRPQDRQFILSSKKLLLSDSGFYLCAWGEDTGELFFGEGSRLTVL.

This clonotype was detected a few times. The chain is built from TRBV11-2 and TRBJ2-5, with 13 bases aligning to TRBD2. The CDR3 spans 17 residues. CDR1 and CDR2 (germline): SGHAT, FQNNGV. J lost 4 bases, V lost 1 base, and 6 bases had no gene match. The CDR3 region is CASSLVLAGGPGETQYF. CDR3 DNA: TGTGCCAGCAGCTTAGTACTAGCGGGAGGGCCAGGAGAGACCCAGTACTTC.

The chain recombines TRBV5-6 with TRBJ2-7; D gene ambiguous. V shed 1 base and J shed 2 bases, with 13 bases lying between them. Germline V gene lookup returns CDR1 SGHDT and CDR2 YYEEEE. The CDR3 extends over 15 amino acids. The CDR3 here is CASSLWLAATYEQYF. Here the CDR3 DNA reads TGTGCCAGCAGCTTGTGGCTTGCGGCAACCTACGAGCAGTACTTC. Complete variable domain (other parts from reference TRBV5-6 and TRBJ2-7): DAGVTQSPTHLIKTRGQQVTLRCSPKSGHDTVSWYQQALGQGPQFIFQYYEEEERQRGNFPDRFSGHQFPNYSSELNVNALLLGDSALYLCASSLWLAATYEQYFGPGTRLTVT.

As concerns this clonotype: This is likely a read error, given that the CDR3 carries no conserved phenylalanine or tryptophan at its end. The V call is TRBV7-7, the J call TRBJ2-7; 7 positions match TRBD1. The germline CDR1 and CDR2 sequences are SSHAT and FNYEAQ (reference sequence). V gave up 1 base and J gave up 2 bases; unmatched junction bases: 2. The CDR3 is made up of 14 amino acids. Written as DNA, the CDR3 is TGTGCCAGCAGCTTAGGGACAGGCCCCTACGAGCAGTACTTA. Translated, it gives CASSLGTGPYEQYL.

In this sample, this clonotype turned up a few times. V and J are TRBV12-3 or TRBV12-4 and TRBJ2-1; 10 bases are a match to TRBD2. CDR3 length: 15 residues. Germline trimming cut 5 bases from V and 4 bases from J; bases unmatched to any gene: 5. CDR3 amino acids: CASSESSGGYNEQFF. CDR3 nucleotides: TGTGCCAGCAGTGAGAGTAGCGGGGGGTACAATGAGCAGTTCTTC.

The rearrangement uses TRBV11-3 and TRBJ2-7; D unclear. Germline V lookup: CDR1 SGHNT, CDR2 YENEEA. Trimming cost V 1 base and J 6 bases, with 13 bases left between them. The CDR3 length is 14 residues. Here the CDR3 DNA reads TGTGCCAGCAGCTTAGGTCTCCGCTCCCGCGAGCAGTACTTC. Its translation: CASSLGLRSREQYF. Supplemented by reference TRBV11-3 and TRBJ2-7, the full variable domain reads EAGVVQSPRYKIIEKKQPVAFWCNPISGHNTLYWYLQNLGQGPELLIRYENEEAVDDSQLPKDRFSAERLKGVDSTLKIQPAELGDSAVYLCASSLGLRSREQYFGPGTRLTVT.

The genes are TRBV10-3 and TRBJ1-5; possible D gene TRBD1, 5 bases. This CDR3 is 12 amino acids long. The germline CDR1 and CDR2 sequences are ENHRY and SYGVKD. Between the trimmed V and J ends, which lost 11 bases and 5 bases, there was a span of 13 bases. CDR3 residues: CASRGGDQPQHF. CDR3 DNA: TGTGCCTCCCGGGGGGGAGATCAGCCCCAGCATTTT.

This clonotype was seen only a few times. V and J are TRBV3-1 and TRBJ2-5, with a weak D call TRBD2 (6 bases). The CDR3 totals 16 residues. Per germline, CDR1 LGHDT and CDR2 YNNKEL (reference sequence). With 0 bases removed from V and 2 bases from J, the gap between germline ends came to 13 bases. The CDR3 region is CASSQDGPGGQETQYF. The DNA of the CDR3 is TGTGCCAGCAGCCAAGATGGGCCCGGGGGTCAAGAGACCCAGTACTTC.

The chain joins TRBV11-1 to TRBJ2-4, with D uncertain. The CDR3 length is 17 residues. Germline V gene sequence: CDR1 SGHAT, CDR2 FQDESV (reference sequence). V lost 5 bases, J lost 0 bases, and 17 bases lay in between. CDR3 in DNA: TGTGCCAGCAGCCTCCCCCCGGCAAACCTAGCCAAAAACATTCAGTACTTC. Encoded protein: CASSLPPANLAKNIQYF.

The V and J genes are TRBV5-5 and TRBJ2-3; weak D call: TRBD2 (5 bases). V lost 2 bases to trimming and J lost 1 base, with 11 bases between them. The V gene's germline CDR1 is SGHKS and CDR2 YYEKEE (reference sequence). This CDR3 comprises 15 residues. Written as DNA, the CDR3 is TGTGCCAGCAGCTTTCCGGGGTTAGGCACAGATACGCAGTATTTT. It codes for CASSFPGLGTDTQYF.

The table lists this clonotype with a few counts. This chain joins TRBV10-3 and TRBJ2-7; D remains ambiguous. Trimming took 2 bases from V and 2 from J, leaving 13 bases between them. The CDR3 has 15 residues. Germline CDR1 is ENHRY and CDR2 is SYGVKD. The DNA of the CDR3 is TGTGCCATCAGTGAGCTAAGGCTGGGCACCTACGAGCAGTACTTC. Translation gives CAISELRLGTYEQYF.

The V gene is TRBV5-1, the J gene TRBJ2-5; 7 positions agree with TRBD1. Germline lookup yields CDR1 SGHRS and CDR2 YFSETQ. The CDR3 runs 14 residues. The V gene end was trimmed by 5 bases and the J gene end by 4 bases; junction bases not matched to a gene: 8. CDR3 amino acids: CASRWPGQPETQYF. CDR3 bases: TGCGCCAGCAGGTGGCCGGGACAGCCAGAGACCCAGTACTTC. Full variable domain (outside the CDR3, taken from reference TRBV5-1 and TRBJ2-5): KAGVTQTPRYLIKTRGQQVTLSCSPISGHRSVSWYQQTPGQGLQFLFEYFSETQRNKGNFPGRFSGRQFSNSRSEMNVSTLELGDSALYLCASRWPGQPETQYFGPGTRLLVL.

The chain is built from TRBV6-5 and TRBJ2-1; D call uncertain. V was trimmed by 4 bases and J by 10 bases, leaving 20 bases between them. The CDR3 has 15 residues. From germline, CDR1 is MNHEY and CDR2 SVGAGI. CDR3 in DNA: TGTGCCAGCAGTTCCCCCCCCGCGGTGAGCTCCGAGCAGTTCTTC. Protein sequence: CASSSPPAVSSEQFF.

The chain has TRBV7-9 and TRBJ2-1; TRBD2 matches 8 bases. The CDR3 consists of 15 residues. V lost 7 bases and J lost 1; bases outside the gene matches: 6. Germline V CDR1 and CDR2: SEHNR, FQNEAQ (reference sequence). CDR3 in DNA: TGTGCCAGCATCTCCCCGGGGGGGTCCTACAATGAGCAGTTCTTC. Protein sequence: CASISPGGSYNEQFF.

V gene TRBV5-1 combines with J gene TRBJ2-7, with 10 bases aligning to TRBD1. CDR3 length: 17 amino acids. Germline CDR1 reads SGHRS; CDR2 reads YFSETQ. Losses at the gene ends were 5 bases for V and 2 bases for J; bases not matched to a gene: 13. CDR3 nucleotide sequence: TGCGCCAGCAGTCTGCGCCATACCGGGACAGGGGCCTACGAGCAGTACTTC. Its protein is CASSLRHTGTGAYEQYF. Complete variable domain (other parts from reference TRBV5-1 and TRBJ2-7): KAGVTQTPRYLIKTRGQQVTLSCSPISGHRSVSWYQQTPGQGLQFLFEYFSETQRNKGNFPGRFSGRQFSNSRSEMNVSTLELGDSALYLCASSLRHTGTGAYEQYFGPGTRLTVT.

Of note for this clonotype: At one end, the junction sequence differs from germline, possibly due to a read error. This chain joins TRBV12-3 or TRBV12-4 and TRBJ1-5; D is uncertain. The CDR3 consists of 14 residues. Here the CDR3 reads CASSRTYSNQPQNF. The CDR3 DNA is TGTGCCAGCAGTCGAACTTATAGCAATCAGCCCCAGAATTTT.

The chain links TRBV12-3 or TRBV12-4 to TRBJ2-7; TRBD2 aligns across 9 bases. This CDR3 has 17 residues. The ends lost 2 bases at V and 3 bases at J; junction bases unmatched: 11. The CDR3 region is CASSLRWETSGIYEQYF. CDR3 nucleotides: TGTGCCAGCAGTTTAAGGTGGGAGACTAGCGGCATCTACGAGCAGTACTTC.

This chain connects TRBV5-1 to TRBJ2-7; D is possibly TRBD2 (5 bases). V was clipped by 0 bases and J by 3 bases, with 13 bases between them. Per the germline V gene, CDR1 is SGHRS and CDR2 is YFSETQ. This CDR3 has 15 amino acids. DNA of the CDR3: TGCGCCAGCAGCTTGGAGCCACGGGGTATCTACGAGCAGTACTTC. Translated: CASSLEPRGIYEQYF.